This T cell receptor (beta chain) is from a study of response to subunit inactivated influenza vaccine listed by TCRdb under 2018. The study in broad terms: The study used deep quantitative T cell receptor repertoire profiling to track responses to a trivalent subunit inactivated influenza vaccine. What the research found in general, with its limitations: The authors suggested that each seasonal influenza vaccination may recruit only a limited number of new T cells.

This clonotype was seen repeatedly, ten times or more. Its antigen is still unknown. Base qualities are not at hand, and no much larger clone is one base apart. The germline V gene supplies CDR1 SGHTA and CDR2 FQGNSA. The CDR3 goes from the cysteine to the phenylalanine over 16 residues. CDR3 DNA only is kept here, 48 bases in frame from base 1. V gives up 0 bases and J gives up 0 bases, and the segment between their germline ends measures 9 bases. The method behind the library was RT-PCR. Sequencing was carried out with an Illumina HiSeq 2500. Using fastp at Q25 and MiXCR, TCRdb reprocessed the public reads and kept productive beta chains. Identical CDR3 proteins give one entry, which carries the most common genes and DNA. Across this sample there are about 500,000 distinct CDR3 sequences, with under 8.5% seen only once. Of the sample, approximately 14% falls within the top ten clones.

The receptor chain draws on TRBV7-2 and TRBJ2-1, with TRBD1 tentatively as D gene (6 bases match). The receptor's source is a man in his fifties or sixties who received an inactivated influenza vaccine. Donor details come from another sample of the same person, matched by shared clones. The input for sequencing was PBMCs from blood, taken roughly 24 months after vaccination. The sequenced DNA is TGTGCCAGCAGCTTAGCAGGGGGTCTCTCCTACAATGAGCAGTTCTTC. It encodes CASSLAGGLSYNEQFF. Reference TRBV7-2 and TRBJ2-1 genes cover what lies past the CDR3, so the full variable domain is GAGVSQSPSNKVTEKGKDVELRCDPISGHTALYWYRQSLGQGLEFLIYFQGNSAPDKSGLPSDRFSAERTGGSVSTLTIQRTQQEDSAVYLCASSLAGGLSYNEQFFGPGTRLTVL.